The table lists the clone carrying this T cell receptor beta chain with a count of one. The target antigen is unknown. PCR primers comprised 60 Vbeta and 13 Jbeta primers. Assay used: immunoSEQ multiplex PCR; TCRdb lists only in-frame clones, some missing. The sample lists 150,000 to 200,000 clones; 84% were seen once. The length of the CDR3 is 15 residues. Per germline, CDR1 SGHNT and CDR2 YENEEA. V lost 6 bases to trimming and J lost 2 bases; unmatched junction nucleotides: 9. The data belong to a study of cytomegalovirus exposure and HLA in healthy donors. Findings of the study overall: Presence/absence analysis assumed near-uniform sequencing depth across donors. Associated with cytomegalovirus, according to the listing, were 150 to 200 TCR beta chains.

The gene calls are TRBV11-3 and TRBJ2-7; 8 bases align to TRBD1. Sequenced input: PBMCs. This clonotype was sampled from a woman aged 50 to 60 in good health and CMV-seropositive. The CDR3 coding sequence is TGTGCCAGCAGTTCAGAGACAGGGGCGACCTACGAGCAGTACTTC. Its protein is CASSSETGATYEQYF.